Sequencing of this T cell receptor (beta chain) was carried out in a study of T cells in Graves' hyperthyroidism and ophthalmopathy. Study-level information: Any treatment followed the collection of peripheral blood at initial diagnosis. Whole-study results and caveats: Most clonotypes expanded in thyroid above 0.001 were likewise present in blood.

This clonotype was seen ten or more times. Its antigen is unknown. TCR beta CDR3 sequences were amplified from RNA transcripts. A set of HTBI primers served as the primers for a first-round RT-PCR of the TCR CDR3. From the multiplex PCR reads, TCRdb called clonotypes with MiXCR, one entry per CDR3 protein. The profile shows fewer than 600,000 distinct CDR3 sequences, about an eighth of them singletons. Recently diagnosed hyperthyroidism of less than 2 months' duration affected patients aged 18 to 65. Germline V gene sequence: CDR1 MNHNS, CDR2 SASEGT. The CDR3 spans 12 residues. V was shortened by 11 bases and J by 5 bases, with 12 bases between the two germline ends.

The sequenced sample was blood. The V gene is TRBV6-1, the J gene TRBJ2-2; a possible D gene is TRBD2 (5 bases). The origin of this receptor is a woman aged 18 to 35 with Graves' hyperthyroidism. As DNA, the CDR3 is TGTGCCGCCCGCCGAGGGACCGGGGAGCTGTTTTTT. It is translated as CAARRGTGELFF.